A single sample gave rise to the 22 T cell receptor beta chains below, sequenced in a study of T cell changes during pregnancy in multiple sclerosis. Clones were sequenced by immunoSEQ multiplex PCR, and TCRdb holds only the in-frame ones, with some missing. The table shows around 21,000 clones, with roughly 89% occurring only once. The sequenced sample was CD8+ T cells from peripheral blood mononuclear cells, obtained in the first trimester of pregnancy. These receptors were collected from a female donor with multiple sclerosis, enrolled in a pregnancy study.

The J gene is TRBJ1-4, the V gene TRBV27; D may be TRBD1 (6 bases). Trimming removed 4 bases at V and 0 bases at J, with 9 bases between. This CDR3 contains 15 residues. From germline, CDR1 is MNHEY and CDR2 SMNVEV (reference sequence). The CDR3 DNA sequence: TGTGCCAGCAGTTCTACAGGGCCAACTAATGAAAAACTGTTTTTT. Residues: CASSSTGPTNEKLFF.

This rearrangement joins TRBV4-3 to TRBJ2-7; 8 bases match TRBD2. This CDR3 region has 17 residues. J was trimmed by 0 bases and V by 0 bases; bases with no gene match: 7. Germline-derived CDR1 and CDR2 are LGHNA and YSLEER. This CDR3 reads CASSQDELAGSSYEQYF. In DNA, the CDR3 is TGCGCCAGCAGCCAAGATGAGCTAGCGGGCAGCTCCTACGAGCAGTACTTC.

This chain uses TRBV4-3 with TRBJ2-7; TRBD1 aligns across 9 bases. Germline CDR1 is LGHNA and CDR2 is YSLEER. Trimming took 0 bases from V and 1 from J; bases not matched to a gene: 4. The CDR3 sequence is 16 residues long. Here the CDR3 reads CASSQDRDRGSYEQYF. The CDR3, as DNA: TGCGCCAGCAGCCAAGACCGAGACAGGGGGTCCTACGAGCAGTACTTC.

This clone was counted a single time. The CDR3 sequence: CASSLFQGQGAPGELFF. CDR3 DNA sequence: TGTGCCAGCAGCTTATTCCAGGGACAGGGGGCCCCCGGGGAGCTGTTTTTT. The chain links TRBV7-9 to TRBJ2-2; TRBD1 aligns across 12 bases. V lost 2 bases, J lost 6 bases, and 7 bases stayed unmatched. CDR1 SEHNR and CDR2 FQNEAQ come from the germline V gene (reference sequence). The CDR3 is 17 residues long.

The chain joins TRBV4-2 to TRBJ2-5, with 10 bases aligning to TRBD2. This CDR3 has 16 amino acids. Per the germline V gene, CDR1 is LGHNA and CDR2 is YNFKEQ. V gave up 2 bases and J gave up 2 bases; unmatched junction bases: 5. Here the CDR3 DNA reads TGTGCCAGCAGCCAATCCCAGCGGGAGGGGCAAGAGACCCAGTACTTC. Protein product: CASSQSQREGQETQYF.

The CDR3 sequence is CSVEGVKETDTQYF. DNA for the CDR3: TGCAGCGTTGAAGGAGTGAAGGAGACAGATACGCAGTATTTT. The chain links TRBV29-1 to TRBJ2-3; D call uncertain. Trimming took off 1 base at V and 3 bases at J, with 11 bases between the two ends. The CDR3 has 14 residues. Germline values: CDR1 SQVTM, CDR2 ANQGSEA.

The chain joins TRBV14 to TRBJ2-1, with TRBD2 matching over 11 bases. This CDR3 is built from 13 residues. After removal of 9 bases from V and 9 bases from J, the junction contained 7 bases not matched to a gene. Germline CDR1 SGHDN, CDR2 FVKESK. The CDR3 is CASRLAGRGEQFF. The CDR3 region has the DNA TGTGCCAGTCGACTAGCGGGACGGGGTGAGCAGTTCTTC.

This clone is a singleton in its sample. The rearrangement joins TRBV18 to TRBJ2-1, with D maybe TRBD2 (5 bases). Germline CDR1 is KGHSH and CDR2 is LQKENI. The V end was cut by 0 bases, the J end by 7 bases, with 10 bases between. This CDR3 is built from 14 residues. CDR3 bases: TGTGCCAGCTCACCACCCCTCGGGAAAAATGAGCAGTTCTTC. Protein: CASSPPLGKNEQFF.

The CDR3 here is CASSFTEVADTQYF. CDR3 coding DNA: TGTGCCAGCAGTTTCACCGAGGTGGCAGATACGCAGTATTTT. The chain employs TRBV28 and TRBJ2-3; D unclear. The germline gives CDR1 MDHEN, CDR2 SYDVKM. V dropped 3 bases and J dropped 4 bases, with 11 bases sitting between them. The CDR3 is 14 residues long.

The rearrangement uses TRBV29-1 and TRBJ2-1; D gene ambiguous. Germline V gives CDR1 SQVTM, CDR2 ANQGSEA. V lost 4 bases and J 3 bases, leaving 7 bases between the germline ends. CDR3 length equals 12 residues. The CDR3 coding sequence is TGCAGCGTTGGAGTTGGCTACAATGAGCAGTTCTTC. It is translated as CSVGVGYNEQFF.

V usage is TRBV27 and J usage is TRBJ2-7; possible D gene TRBD2, 6 bases. Germline CDR1 is MNHEY and CDR2 is SMNVEV (reference sequence). Trimming took off 4 bases at V and 2 bases at J, with 18 bases between the two ends. The CDR3 consists of 16 residues. The DNA for the CDR3 is TGTGCCAGCAGTTCCGGAGTAGCGGCCTCTCCCTACGAGCAGTACTTC. This encodes CASSSGVAASPYEQYF.

The chain uses TRBV4-3 and TRBJ2-7; the match to TRBD2 covers 8 bases. There are 16 residues in the CDR3. J gave up 0 bases and V 0 bases, and 4 bases lay outside the gene matches. Germline V CDR1 and CDR2: LGHNA, YSLEER. This CDR3 is CASSQDRGGPSYEQYF. CDR3 DNA: TGCGCCAGCAGCCAAGATCGGGGGGGACCCTCCTACGAGCAGTACTTC.

V gene TRBV4-2 combines with J gene TRBJ2-1; no clear D. Germline CDR1 LGHNA, CDR2 YNFKEQ. There are 14 residues in the CDR3. Between the trimmed V and J ends, which lost 4 bases and 4 bases, there was a span of 11 bases. CDR3: CASSPLGSYNEQFF. The CDR3 bases are TGTGCCAGCAGCCCCCTAGGATCATACAATGAGCAGTTCTTC.

The chain combines TRBV4-1 with TRBJ1-1; 7 bases agree with TRBD1. The germline V gene has CDR1 MGHRA and CDR2 YSYEKL. V dropped 0 bases and J dropped 4; count of bases not matched to a gene: 14. The CDR3 runs 18 residues. DNA for the CDR3: TGCGCCAGCAGCCAAGAGATGGGGGAGCCAGGGGGTCGCACTGAAGCTTTCTTT. Amino acid sequence: CASSQEMGEPGGRTEAFF.

This rearrangement joins TRBV29-1 to TRBJ2-1; D possibly corresponds to TRBD1 (5 bases). The germline V gene encodes CDR1 SQVTM and CDR2 ANQGSEA. V was cut by 7 bases and J by 5 bases, with 15 bases left in between. There are 13 residues in the CDR3. Written as DNA, the CDR3 is TGCAGCGCAACAGGATACCGCAACAATGAGCAGTTCTTC. This codes for CSATGYRNNEQFF.

The V call is TRBV19, the J call TRBJ2-1, with 10 bases fitting TRBD2. This CDR3 comprises 14 residues. Trimming took 7 bases from V and 4 from J; bases not matched to a gene: 4. CDR1 is LNHDA and CDR2 is SQIVND in the germline V gene (reference sequence). CDR3 residues: CASTLAGAYNEQFF. CDR3 in DNA: TGTGCCAGTACGCTAGCGGGAGCTTACAATGAGCAGTTCTTC.

This rearrangement joins TRBV5-6 to TRBJ1-5; 9 bases fit TRBD1. Germline CDR1 is SGHDT and CDR2 is YYEEEE. Germline trimming cut 2 bases from V and 6 bases from J; bases unmatched to any gene: 3. CDR3 length equals 14 residues. The CDR3 DNA sequence: TGTGCCAGCAGCTTACAGGGGGCGCGTCAGCCCCAGCATTTT. Amino acid sequence: CASSLQGARQPQHF.

This sequence joins TRBV19 and TRBJ1-5; D is undetermined. CDR1 is LNHDA and CDR2 is SQIVND in the germline V gene (reference sequence). V gave up 1 base and J gave up 2 bases, with 27 bases separating them. The CDR3 sequence is 21 residues long. This CDR3 reads CASSIGGELGAIRTGNQPQHF. CDR3 nucleotides: TGTGCCAGTAGTATAGGCGGGGAACTAGGAGCGATTCGAACGGGCAATCAGCCCCAGCATTTT.

The chain combines TRBV29-1 with TRBJ2-3; D may be TRBD2 (6 bases). The germline V gene encodes CDR1 SQVTM and CDR2 ANQGSEA. Trimming left V 3 bases short and J 0 bases short, with 13 bases between. CDR3 length: 15 residues. The CDR3 nucleotides read TGCAGCGTTGAGGTACTAGCAGACAGCACAGATACGCAGTATTTT. Protein product: CSVEVLADSTDTQYF.

This clone was recorded only once. J is TRBJ2-1 and V is TRBV28; D is unresolved. V was clipped by 6 bases and J by 6 bases, with 15 bases between them. Per the germline V gene, CDR1 is MDHEN and CDR2 is SYDVKM. CDR3 size: 14 residues. Here the CDR3 DNA reads TGTGCCAGCAGATCCCCCCCGCGGCCCAATGAGCAGTTCTTC. This encodes CASRSPPRPNEQFF.

This clone has just one count. The V call is TRBV2, the J call TRBJ2-5; the match to TRBD2 covers 7 bases. The DNA end is more similar to TRBJ2-7, so the J call may be wrong. Germline V gives CDR1 SNHLY, CDR2 FYNNEI. The CDR3 has 16 amino acids. In DNA form, the CDR3 reads TGTGCCAGCAGTGAAAATGGGTGGGAGGGTGGCTACGAGCAGTACTTC. It is translated as CASSENGWEGGYEQYF.

This clone was picked up a small number of times. This specimen includes other DNA sequences encoding the same CDR3. The chain combines TRBV29-1 with TRBJ2-1, with D tentatively TRBD2 (6 bases). V lost 6 bases and J lost 0, with 9 bases in between. The CDR3 has 13 residues. Germline loops: CDR1 SQVTM, CDR2 ANQGSEA. CDR3 region: CSVAGYSYNEQFF. In DNA form, the CDR3 reads TGCAGCGTCGCGGGATACTCCTACAATGAGCAGTTCTTC.